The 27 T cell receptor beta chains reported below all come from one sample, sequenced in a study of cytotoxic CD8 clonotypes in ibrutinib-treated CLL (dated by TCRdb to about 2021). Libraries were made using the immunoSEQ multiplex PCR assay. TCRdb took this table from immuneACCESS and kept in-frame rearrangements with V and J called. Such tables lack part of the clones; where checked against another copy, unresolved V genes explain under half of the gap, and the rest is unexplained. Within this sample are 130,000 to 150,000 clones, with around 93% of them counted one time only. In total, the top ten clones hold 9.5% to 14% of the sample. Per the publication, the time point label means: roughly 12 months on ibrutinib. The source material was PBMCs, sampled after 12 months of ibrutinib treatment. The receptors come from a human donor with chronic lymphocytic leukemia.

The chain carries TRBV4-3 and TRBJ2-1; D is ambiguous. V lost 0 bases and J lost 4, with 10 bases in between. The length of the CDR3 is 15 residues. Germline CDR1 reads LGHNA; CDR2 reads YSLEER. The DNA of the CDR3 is TGCGCCAGCAGCCAAGACGGTAGCAGATACAATGAGCAGTTCTTC. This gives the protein CASSQDGSRYNEQFF.

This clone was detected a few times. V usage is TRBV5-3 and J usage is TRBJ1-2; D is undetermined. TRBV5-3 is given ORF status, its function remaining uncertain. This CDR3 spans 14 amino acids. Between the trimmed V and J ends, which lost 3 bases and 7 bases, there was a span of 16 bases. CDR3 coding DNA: TGTGCCAGAAGCTACCCAGGAGGCGGGTCTGGCTACACCTTC. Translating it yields CARSYPGGGSGYTF.

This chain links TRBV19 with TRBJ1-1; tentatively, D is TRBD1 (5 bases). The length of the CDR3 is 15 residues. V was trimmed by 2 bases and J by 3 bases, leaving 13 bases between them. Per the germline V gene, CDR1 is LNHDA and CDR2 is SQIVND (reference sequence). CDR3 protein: CASSIYRGMDTEAFF. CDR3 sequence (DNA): TGTGCCAGTAGTATATATCGGGGGATGGACACTGAAGCTTTCTTT.

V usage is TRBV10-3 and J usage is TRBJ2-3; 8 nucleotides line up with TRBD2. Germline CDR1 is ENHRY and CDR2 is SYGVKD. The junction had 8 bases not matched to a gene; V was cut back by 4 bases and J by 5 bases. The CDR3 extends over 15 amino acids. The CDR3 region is CAISAFTGGLDTQYF. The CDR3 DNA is TGTGCCATCAGTGCTTTCACGGGAGGGCTAGATACGCAGTATTTT.

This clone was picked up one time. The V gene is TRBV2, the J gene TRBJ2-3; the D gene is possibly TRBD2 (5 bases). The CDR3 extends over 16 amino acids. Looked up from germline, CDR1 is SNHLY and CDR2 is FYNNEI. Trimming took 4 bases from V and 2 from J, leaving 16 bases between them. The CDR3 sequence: CASSVFLALTTDTQYF. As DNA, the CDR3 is TGTGCCAGCAGTGTCTTTCTAGCACTGACCACAGATACGCAGTATTTT. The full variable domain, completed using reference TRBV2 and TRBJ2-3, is EPEVTQTPSHQVTQMGQEVILRCVPISNHLYFYWYRQILGQKVEFLVSFYNNEISEKSEIFDDQFSVERPDGSNFTLKIRSTKLEDSAMYFCASSVFLALTTDTQYFGPGTRLTVL.

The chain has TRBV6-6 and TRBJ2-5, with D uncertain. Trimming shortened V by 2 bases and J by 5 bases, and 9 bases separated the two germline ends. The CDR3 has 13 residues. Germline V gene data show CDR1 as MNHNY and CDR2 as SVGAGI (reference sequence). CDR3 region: CASSYKGGETQYF. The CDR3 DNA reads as TGTGCCAGCAGTTACAAGGGTGGGGAGACCCAGTACTTC.

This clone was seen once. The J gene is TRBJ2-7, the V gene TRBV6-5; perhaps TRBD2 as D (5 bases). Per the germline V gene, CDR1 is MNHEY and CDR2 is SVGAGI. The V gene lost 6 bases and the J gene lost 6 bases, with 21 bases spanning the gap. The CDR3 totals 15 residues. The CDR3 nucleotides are TGTGCCAGCAGGGCCGGACTCTACGCCGGTGGCGAGCAGTACTTC. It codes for CASRAGLYAGGEQYF.

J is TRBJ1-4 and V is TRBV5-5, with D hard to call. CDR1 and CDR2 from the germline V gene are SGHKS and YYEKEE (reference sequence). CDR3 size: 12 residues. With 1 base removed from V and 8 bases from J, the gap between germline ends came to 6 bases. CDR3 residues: CASSLLGEKLFF. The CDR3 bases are TGTGCCAGCAGCTTGTTAGGAGAAAAACTGTTTTTT.

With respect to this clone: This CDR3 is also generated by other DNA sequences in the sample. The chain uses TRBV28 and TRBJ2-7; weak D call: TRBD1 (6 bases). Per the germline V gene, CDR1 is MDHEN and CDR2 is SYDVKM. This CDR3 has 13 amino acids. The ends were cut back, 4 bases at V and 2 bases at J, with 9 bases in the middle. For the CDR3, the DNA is TGTGCCAGCAGTTCAGGGACAACCTACGAGCAGTACTTC. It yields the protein CASSSGTTYEQYF.

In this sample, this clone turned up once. CDR3 DNA sequence: TGTGCCAGCAGCTTCGGGACAGACTACGAGCAGTACTTC. Translating gives CASSFGTDYEQYF. The chain joins TRBV6-5 to TRBJ2-7, with TRBD1 matching over 7 bases. This CDR3 is built from 13 residues. The ends lost 6 bases at V and 3 bases at J; junction bases unmatched: 5. CDR1 and CDR2 from the germline V gene are MNHEY and SVGAGI.

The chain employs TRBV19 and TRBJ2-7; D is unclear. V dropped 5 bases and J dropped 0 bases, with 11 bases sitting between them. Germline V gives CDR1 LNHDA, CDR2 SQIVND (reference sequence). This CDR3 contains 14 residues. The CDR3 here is CASSFGASSYEQYF. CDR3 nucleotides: TGTGCCAGTAGTTTCGGAGCCTCCTCCTACGAGCAGTACTTC.

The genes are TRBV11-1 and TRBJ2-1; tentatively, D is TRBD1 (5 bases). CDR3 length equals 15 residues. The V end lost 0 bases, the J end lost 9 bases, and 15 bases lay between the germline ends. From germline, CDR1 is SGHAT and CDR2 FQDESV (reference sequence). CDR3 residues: CASSLAGRLVFEQFF. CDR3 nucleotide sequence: TGTGCCAGCAGCTTAGCGGGGCGGTTAGTTTTTGAGCAGTTCTTC.

In DNA, the CDR3 is TGTGCCAGCTCAACCGGGACTCCCTACGAGCAGTACTTC. Amino acid sequence: CASSTGTPYEQYF. V is TRBV18 and J is TRBJ2-7, with a possible D match to TRBD2 (6 bases). The CDR3 sequence is 13 residues long. The V and J ends lost 5 bases and 2 bases respectively, with 10 bases between them. Germline V CDR1 and CDR2: KGHSH, LQKENI.

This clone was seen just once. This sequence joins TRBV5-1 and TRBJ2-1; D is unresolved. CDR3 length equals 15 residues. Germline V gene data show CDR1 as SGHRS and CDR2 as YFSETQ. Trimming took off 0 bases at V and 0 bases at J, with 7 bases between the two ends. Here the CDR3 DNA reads TGCGCCAGCAGCTTGGGGGTTAGCTCCTACAATGAGCAGTTCTTC. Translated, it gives CASSLGVSSYNEQFF.

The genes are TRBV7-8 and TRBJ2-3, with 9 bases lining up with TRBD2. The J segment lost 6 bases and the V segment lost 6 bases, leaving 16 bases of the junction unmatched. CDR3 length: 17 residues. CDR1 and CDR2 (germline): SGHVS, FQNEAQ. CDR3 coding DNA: TGTGCCAGCAGACCCGGGACTAGCAGCAAGATTGTGGATACGCAGTATTTT. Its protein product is CASRPGTSSKIVDTQYF.

CDR3 region: CASSARDSSGNTIYF. The CDR3 DNA reads TGTGCCAGCAGCGCCCGGGACAGCTCTGGAAACACCATATATTTT. This chain uses TRBV9 with TRBJ1-3; 7 nucleotides line up with TRBD1. Unmatched junction bases numbered 3, after V lost 3 bases and J lost 0 bases. This CDR3 spans 15 amino acids. CDR1 is SGDLS, CDR2 YYNGEE, per germline.

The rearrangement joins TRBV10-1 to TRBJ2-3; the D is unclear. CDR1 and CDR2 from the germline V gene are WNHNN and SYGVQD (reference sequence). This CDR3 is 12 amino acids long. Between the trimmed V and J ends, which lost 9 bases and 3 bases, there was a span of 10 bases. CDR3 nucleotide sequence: TGCGCCAGAAGTTGGCGGACAGATACGCAGTATTTT. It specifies CARSWRTDTQYF.

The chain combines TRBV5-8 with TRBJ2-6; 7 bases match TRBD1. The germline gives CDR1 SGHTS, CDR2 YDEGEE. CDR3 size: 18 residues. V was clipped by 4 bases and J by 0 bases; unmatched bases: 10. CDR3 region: CASSLGWDSSSGANVLTF. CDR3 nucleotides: TGTGCCAGCAGCCTTGGGTGGGACAGCAGCTCTGGGGCCAACGTCCTGACTTTC.

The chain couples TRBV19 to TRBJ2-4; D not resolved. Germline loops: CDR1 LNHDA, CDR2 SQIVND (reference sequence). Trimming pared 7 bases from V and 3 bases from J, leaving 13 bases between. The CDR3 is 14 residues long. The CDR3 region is CASTVGLDKNIQYF. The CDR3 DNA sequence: TGTGCCAGTACGGTTGGGCTAGACAAAAACATTCAGTACTTC. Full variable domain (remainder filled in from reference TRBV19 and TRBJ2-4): DGGITQSPKYLFRKEGQNVTLSCEQNLNHDAMYWYRQDPGQGLRLIYYSQIVNDFQKGDIAEGYSVSREKKESFPLTVTSAQKNPTAFYLCASTVGLDKNIQYFGAGTRLSVL.

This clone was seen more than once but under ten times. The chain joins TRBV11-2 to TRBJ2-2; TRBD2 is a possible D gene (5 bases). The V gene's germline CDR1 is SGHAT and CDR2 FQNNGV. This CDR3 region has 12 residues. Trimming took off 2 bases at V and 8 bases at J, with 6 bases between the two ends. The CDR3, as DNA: TGTGCCAGCAGCTTATGGGAGGGGGAGCTGTTTTTT. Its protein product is CASSLWEGELFF.

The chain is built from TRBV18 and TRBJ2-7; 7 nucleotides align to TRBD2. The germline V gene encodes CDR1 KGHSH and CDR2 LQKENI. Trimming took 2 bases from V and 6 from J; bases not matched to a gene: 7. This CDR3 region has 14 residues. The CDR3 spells CASSPSMAGVEQYF. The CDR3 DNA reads TGTGCCAGCTCACCATCAATGGCGGGGGTCGAGCAGTACTTC.

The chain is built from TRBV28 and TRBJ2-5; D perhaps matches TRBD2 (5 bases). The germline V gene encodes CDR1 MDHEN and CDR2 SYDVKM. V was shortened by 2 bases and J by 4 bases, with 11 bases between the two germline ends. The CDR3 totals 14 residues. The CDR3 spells CASSLVGGGETQYF. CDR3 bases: TGTGCCAGCAGTTTAGTAGGTGGAGGAGAGACCCAGTACTTC.

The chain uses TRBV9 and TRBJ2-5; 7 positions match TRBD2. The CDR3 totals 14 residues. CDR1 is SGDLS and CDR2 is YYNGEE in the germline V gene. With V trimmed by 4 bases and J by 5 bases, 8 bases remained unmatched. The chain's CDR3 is CASSPSPGGETQYF. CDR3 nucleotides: TGTGCCAGCAGCCCCTCTCCGGGGGGTGAGACCCAGTACTTC.

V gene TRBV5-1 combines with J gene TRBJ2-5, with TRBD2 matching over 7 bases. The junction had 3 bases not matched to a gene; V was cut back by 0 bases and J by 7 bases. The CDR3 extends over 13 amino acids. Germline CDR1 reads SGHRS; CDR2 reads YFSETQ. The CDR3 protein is CASSLVGEGTQYF. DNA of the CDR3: TGCGCCAGCAGCTTGGTCGGGGAGGGGACCCAGTACTTC.

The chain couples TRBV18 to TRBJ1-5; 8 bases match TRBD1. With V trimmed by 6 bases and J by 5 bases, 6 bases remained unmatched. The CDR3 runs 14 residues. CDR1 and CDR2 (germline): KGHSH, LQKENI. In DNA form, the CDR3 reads TGTGCCAGCTCGGGGACAGGTCCCGATCAGCCCCAGCATTTT. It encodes CASSGTGPDQPQHF. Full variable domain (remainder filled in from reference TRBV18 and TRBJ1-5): NAGVMQNPRHLVRRRGQEARLRCSPMKGHSHVYWYRQLPEEGLKFMVYLQKENIIDESGMPKERFSAEFPKEGPSILRIQQVVRGDSAAYFCASSGTGPDQPQHFGDGTRLSIL.

The CDR3: CAWSRGSGANVLTF. The CDR3 region has the DNA TGTGCCTGGAGTAGGGGCTCTGGGGCCAACGTCCTGACTTTC. The chain combines TRBV30 with TRBJ2-6; D may be TRBD1 (5 bases). The CDR3 loop spans 14 amino acids. In germline, CDR1 is GTSNPN, CDR2 SVGIG (reference sequence). With 2 bases removed from V and 0 bases from J, the gap between germline ends came to 5 bases.

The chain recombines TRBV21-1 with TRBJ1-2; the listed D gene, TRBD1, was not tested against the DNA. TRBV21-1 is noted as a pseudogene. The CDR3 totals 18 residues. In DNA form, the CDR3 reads TGTGCCAGCAGCAAAGATACCGAATATGGGACAGTTGGAGGTGGCTACACCTTC. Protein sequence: CASSKDTEYGTVGGGYTF.